These 8 T cell receptor beta chains originate from one sample sequenced in a study of cytomegalovirus exposure and HLA in healthy donors. Primers for the PCR totalled 60 Vbeta and 13 Jbeta. Using immunoSEQ multiplex PCR, the repertoire was profiled, and TCRdb retains in-frame clones only, with some absent. The table lists about 91,000 clones, around 70% of them singletons. Sequenced input: PBMCs. Source of these receptors: a female donor in good health and CMV-seronegative.

The chain employs TRBV28 and TRBJ1-5; a possible D gene is TRBD1 (5 bases). The CDR3 contains 15 residues. V lost 1 base, J lost 3 bases, and 10 bases lay in between. Germline lookup yields CDR1 MDHEN and CDR2 SYDVKM. CDR3 residues: CASSLFVQDNQPQHF. The DNA of the CDR3 is TGTGCCAGCAGTTTATTTGTACAGGACAATCAGCCCCAGCATTTT.

This clone came up once. CDR3 nucleotides: TGTGCCAGCAGTCTAGGCAGACGGTGGTCCGGGGAGCTGTTTTTT. It translates to CASSLGRRWSGELFF. The chain recombines TRBV28 with TRBJ2-2; no reliable D call. The CDR3 is made up of 15 amino acids. Per germline, CDR1 MDHEN and CDR2 SYDVKM. V dropped 5 bases and J dropped 6 bases, with 16 bases sitting between them.

The V and J genes are TRBV28 and TRBJ1-5; 7 bases agree with TRBD1. The CDR3 runs to 15 residues. V lost 1 base, J lost 2 bases, and 2 bases stayed unmatched. Germline assignment: CDR1 MDHEN and CDR2 SYDVKM. As DNA, the CDR3 is TGTGCCAGCAGTTTATCCGGACAGGGCAATCAGCCCCAGCATTTT. Translation gives CASSLSGQGNQPQHF. The full variable domain, completed using reference TRBV28 and TRBJ1-5, is DVKVTQSSRYLVKRTGEKVFLECVQDMDHENMFWYRQDPGLGLRLIYFSYDVKMKEKGDIPEGYSVSREKKERFSLILESASTNQTSMYLCASSLSGQGNQPQHFGDGTRLSIL.

There are a few counts of this clone. V usage is TRBV11-2 and J usage is TRBJ2-7; D is uncertain. V lost 0 bases to trimming and J lost 0 bases, with 6 bases between them. Germline V lookup: CDR1 SGHAT, CDR2 FQNNGV. The CDR3 spans 14 residues. CDR3 in amino acids: CASSLDAGSYEQYF. CDR3 sequence (DNA): TGTGCCAGCAGCTTAGATGCAGGCTCCTACGAGCAGTACTTC.

The chain recombines TRBV28 with TRBJ1-1; D unclear. CDR3 length: 11 amino acids. Germline loops: CDR1 MDHEN, CDR2 SYDVKM. V dropped 6 bases and J dropped 1 base, with 3 bases sitting between them. The CDR3 coding sequence is TGTGCCAGCAGACAGAACACTGAAGCTTTCTTT. Amino acids: CASRQNTEAFF.

Only a few counts were recorded for this clone. The V gene is TRBV6-1, the J gene TRBJ1-5; D gene ambiguous. Germline values: CDR1 MNHNS, CDR2 SASEGT. The CDR3 extends over 15 amino acids. V lost 5 bases, J lost 6 bases, and 17 bases lay in between. The CDR3 region is CASSNQEAPSQPQHF. The CDR3 DNA reads as TGTGCCAGCAGTAATCAAGAGGCCCCCAGTCAGCCCCAGCATTTT.

The chain combines TRBV19 with TRBJ2-1; a weak D match, TRBD2 (6 bases). Germline CDR1 and CDR2: LNHDA and SQIVND (reference sequence). The CDR3 consists of 14 residues. Trimming took 1 base from V and 3 from J, leaving 7 bases between them. In DNA form, the CDR3 reads TGTGCCAGTAGTATAGGACTAGTCTACAATGAGCAGTTCTTC. This translates into CASSIGLVYNEQFF.

The chain employs TRBV20-1 and TRBJ2-1; 8 positions agree with TRBD1. The CDR3 contains 11 residues. Germline values: CDR1 DFQATT, CDR2 SNEGSKA (reference sequence). Trimming took 6 bases from V and 9 from J; bases not matched to a gene: 4. The CDR3 sequence: CSARTGSEQFF. CDR3 DNA sequence: TGCAGTGCAAGGACAGGGAGTGAGCAGTTCTTC.